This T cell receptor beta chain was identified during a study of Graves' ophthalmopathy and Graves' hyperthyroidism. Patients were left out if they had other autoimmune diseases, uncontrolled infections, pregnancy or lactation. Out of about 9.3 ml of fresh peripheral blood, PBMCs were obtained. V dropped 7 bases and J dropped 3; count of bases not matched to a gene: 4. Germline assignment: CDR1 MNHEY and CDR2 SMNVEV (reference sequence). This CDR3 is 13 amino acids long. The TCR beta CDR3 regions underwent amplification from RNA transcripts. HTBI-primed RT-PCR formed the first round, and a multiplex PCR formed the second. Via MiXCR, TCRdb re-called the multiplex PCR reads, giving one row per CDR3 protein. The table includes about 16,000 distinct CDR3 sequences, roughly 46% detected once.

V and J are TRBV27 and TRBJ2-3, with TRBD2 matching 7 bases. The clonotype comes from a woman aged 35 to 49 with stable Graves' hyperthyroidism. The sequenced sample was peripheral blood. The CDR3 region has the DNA TGTGCCAGCACCATGGGGGGGACAGATACGCAGTATTTT. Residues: CASTMGGTDTQYF.